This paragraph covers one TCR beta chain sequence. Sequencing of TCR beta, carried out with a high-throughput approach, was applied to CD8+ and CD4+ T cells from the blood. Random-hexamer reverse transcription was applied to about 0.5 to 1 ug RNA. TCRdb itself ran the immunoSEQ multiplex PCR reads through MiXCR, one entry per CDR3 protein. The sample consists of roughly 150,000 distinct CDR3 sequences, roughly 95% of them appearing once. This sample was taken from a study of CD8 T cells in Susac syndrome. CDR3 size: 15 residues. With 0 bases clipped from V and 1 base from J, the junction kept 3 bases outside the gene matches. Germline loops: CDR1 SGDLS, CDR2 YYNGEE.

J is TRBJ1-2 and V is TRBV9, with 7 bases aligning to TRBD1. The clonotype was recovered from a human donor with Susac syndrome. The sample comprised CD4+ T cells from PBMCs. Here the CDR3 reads CASSVAGQINYGYTF. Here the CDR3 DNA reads TGTGCCAGCAGCGTAGCGGGACAGATTAACTATGGCTACACCTTC.